This T cell receptor beta chain originates from a study of long-term antiretroviral therapy in people with HIV. The CDR3 has 15 amino acids. Germline CDR1 and CDR2: SEHNR and FQNEAQ (reference sequence). V was trimmed by 0 bases and J by 5 bases, leaving 13 bases between them. Per individual, the PBMC samples numbered at least one pre-ART and at least two post-ART. Study conclusions and caveats: HIV repertoires covered narrower CDR3 length ranges than controls did.

Assay version v3.0 of immunoSEQ was used, and it was run at survey level. Libraries were prepared by immunoSEQ multiplex PCR; TCRdb keeps only in-frame clonotypes and omits some of them. The data show tens of thousands of clones, with over 75% seen just once and less than 9.5% held by the top ten. Comments on this clone: Its target is unknown.

The clonotype originates from a man aged 40-49 years with HIV. The rearrangement links TRBV7-9 to TRBJ1-1; a possible D gene is TRBD1 (5 bases). Sequences were derived from unsorted PBMCs, sampled around 5 years after starting antiretroviral therapy. In DNA form, the CDR3 reads TGTGCCAGCAGCTTAGCGCAGGGTAAGAAAACTGAAGCTTTCTTT. Protein product: CASSLAQGKKTEAFF. Supplemented by reference TRBV7-9 and TRBJ1-1, the full variable domain reads DTGVSQNPRHKITKRGQNVTFRCDPISEHNRLYWYRQTLGQGPEFLTYFQNEAQLEKSRLLSDRFSAERPKGSFSTLEIQRTEQGDSAMYLCASSLAQGKKTEAFFGQGTRLTVV.